The entry below describes one T cell receptor (beta chain). Three rounds of nested PCR, following a modified ARM-PCR protocol, produced the TCRbeta library. Via MiXCR, TCRdb re-called the multiplex PCR reads, giving one row per CDR3 protein. Of about 200,000 distinct CDR3 sequences in the sample, about 71% were seen once. The data are from a study of tumor and adjacent non-tumor tissue in lung cancer. Trimming took 7 bases from V and 5 from J, leaving 15 bases between them. Germline CDR1 SGHAT, CDR2 FQNNGV. The CDR3 length is 15 residues. RNA was extracted from bulk tissue without any cell sorting. This chain connects TRBV11-2 to TRBJ1-6; weak D call: TRBD1 (5 bases). The sequenced material came from lung tumor tissue. The TCR originated in a man aged 55 to 70 with non-small cell lung cancer. CDR3 loop: CASILDRRNNSPLHF. For the CDR3, the DNA is TGTGCCAGCATATTAGACAGAAGAAATAATTCACCCCTCCACTTT.